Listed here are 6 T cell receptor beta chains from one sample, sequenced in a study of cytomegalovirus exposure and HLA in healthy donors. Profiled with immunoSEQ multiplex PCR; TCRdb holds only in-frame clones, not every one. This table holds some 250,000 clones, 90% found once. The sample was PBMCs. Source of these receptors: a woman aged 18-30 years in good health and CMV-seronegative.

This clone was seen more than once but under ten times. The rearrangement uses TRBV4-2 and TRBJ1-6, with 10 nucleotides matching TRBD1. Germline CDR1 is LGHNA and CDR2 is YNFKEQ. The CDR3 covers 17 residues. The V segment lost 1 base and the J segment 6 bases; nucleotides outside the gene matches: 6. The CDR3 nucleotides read TGTGCCAGCAGCCAAGCACACGACAGGGGGCGTAATTCACCCCTCCACTTT. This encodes CASSQAHDRGRNSPLHF.

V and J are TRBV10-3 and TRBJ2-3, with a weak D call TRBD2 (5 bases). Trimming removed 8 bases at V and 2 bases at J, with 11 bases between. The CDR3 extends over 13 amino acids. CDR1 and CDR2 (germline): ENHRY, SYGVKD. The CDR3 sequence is CAILGKSTDTQYF. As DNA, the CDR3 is TGTGCCATCCTCGGGAAGTCCACAGATACGCAGTATTTT.

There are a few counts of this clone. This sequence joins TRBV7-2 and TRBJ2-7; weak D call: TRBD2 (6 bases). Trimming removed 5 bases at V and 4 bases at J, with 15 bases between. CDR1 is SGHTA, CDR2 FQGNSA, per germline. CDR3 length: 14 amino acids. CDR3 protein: CASSPTGLSYEQYV. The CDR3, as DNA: TGTGCCAGCAGCCCTACGGGACTTTCATACGAGCAGTACGTC.

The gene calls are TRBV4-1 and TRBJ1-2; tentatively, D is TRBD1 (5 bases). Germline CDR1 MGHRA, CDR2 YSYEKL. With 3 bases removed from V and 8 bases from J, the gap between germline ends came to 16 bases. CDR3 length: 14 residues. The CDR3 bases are TGCGCCAGCAGCCACGGGACTTACCTGGGGGGCTACACCTTC. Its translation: CASSHGTYLGGYTF.

The CDR3 coding sequence is TGTGCCAGCAGCTTAGTCGGGACAGGGGGCTATGAGCAGTTCTTC. This encodes CASSLVGTGGYEQFF. The chain is built from TRBV7-2 and TRBJ2-1; 12 nucleotides agree with TRBD1. V was clipped by 1 base and J by 8 bases; unmatched bases: 3. From germline, CDR1 is SGHTA and CDR2 FQGNSA. CDR3 length: 15 amino acids.

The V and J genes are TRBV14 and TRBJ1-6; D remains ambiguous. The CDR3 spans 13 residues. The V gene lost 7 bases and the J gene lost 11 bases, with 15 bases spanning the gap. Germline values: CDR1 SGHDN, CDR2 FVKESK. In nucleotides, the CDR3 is TGTGCCAGCACCCTAAGCCCGGGGACACCCCTCCACTTT. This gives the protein CASTLSPGTPLHF.